This TCR beta chain was sequenced for a study of shared clonotypes between healthy human individuals. Study conclusions and caveats: Donor scarcity curtailed the genetic and exposure-history diversity represented herein.

Naive-designated CD8 cells lacked CD45RO, were positively enriched for CCR7, and omitted terminally differentiated effector memory CD45RA+ cells. Among the donors, all were Caucasian adults who lived in Nashville, Tennessee. In this sample, this clone turned up a few times. Its antigen is as yet unknown. At deep level, the assay was performed. Profiling relied on immunoSEQ multiplex PCR, and the TCRdb table lists in-frame clones only, not all of them. Of approximately 2,000,000 clones listed, 85% to 95% are singletons. The CDR3 sequence is 13 residues long. Trimming left V 8 bases short and J 3 bases short, with 11 bases between. The V gene's germline CDR1 is LNHNV and CDR2 YYDKDF (reference sequence).

The sequence derives from a young man in good health. Some clones in this sample may be carry-over from other donors' samples. Sequencing was carried out using naive CD8+ T cells from PBMCs. The J gene is TRBJ1-5, the V gene TRBV15, with D possibly matching TRBD1 (6 bases). The CDR3 nucleotides are TGTGCCACCTCGAGGGACATCAATCAGCCCCAGCATTTT. The encoded protein is CATSRDINQPQHF.